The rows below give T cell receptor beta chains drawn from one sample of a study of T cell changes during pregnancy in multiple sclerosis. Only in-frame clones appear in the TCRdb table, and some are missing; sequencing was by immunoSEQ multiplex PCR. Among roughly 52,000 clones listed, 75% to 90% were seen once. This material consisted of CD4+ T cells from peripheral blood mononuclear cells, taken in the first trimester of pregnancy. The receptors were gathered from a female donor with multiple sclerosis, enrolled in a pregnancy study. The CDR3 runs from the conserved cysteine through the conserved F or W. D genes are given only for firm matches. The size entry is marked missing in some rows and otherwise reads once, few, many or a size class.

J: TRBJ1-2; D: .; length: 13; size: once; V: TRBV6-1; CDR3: CASTRGGVYGYTF; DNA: TGTGCCAGCACGAGGGGGGGAGTCTATGGCTACACCTTC
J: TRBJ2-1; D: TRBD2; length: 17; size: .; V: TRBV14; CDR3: CASSRRRTSGMENEQFF; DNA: TGTGCCAGCAGCCGGCGAAGGACTAGCGGGATGGAAAATGAGCAGTTCTTC
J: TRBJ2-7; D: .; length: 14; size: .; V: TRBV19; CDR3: CASSTRSLFYEQYF; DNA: TGTGCCAGTAGTACCCGGTCCCTATTTTACGAGCAGTACTTC
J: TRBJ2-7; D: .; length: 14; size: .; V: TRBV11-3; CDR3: CASSPSGGSYEQYF; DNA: TGTGCCAGCAGCCCCTCGGGTGGCTCCTACGAGCAGTACTTC
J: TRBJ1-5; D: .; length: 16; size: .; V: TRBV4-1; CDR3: CASSQDAGNGNQPQHF; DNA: TGCGCCAGCAGCCAAGATGCAGGGAACGGCAATCAGCCCCAGCATTTT
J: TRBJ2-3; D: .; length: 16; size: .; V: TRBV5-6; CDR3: CASRSRPGASTDTQYF; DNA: TGTGCCAGCAGATCTCGCCCGGGTGCTAGCACAGATACGCAGTATTTT
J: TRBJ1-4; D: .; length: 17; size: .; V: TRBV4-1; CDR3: CASSQVGGPVSLYGLFF; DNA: TGCGCCAGCAGCCAAGTGGGGGGGCCCGTTTCGTTGTATGGTCTGTTTTTT
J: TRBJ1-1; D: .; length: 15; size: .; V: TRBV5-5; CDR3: CASSLTLTPNTEAFF; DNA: TGTGCCAGCAGCTTGACCTTGACACCTAACACTGAAGCTTTCTTT
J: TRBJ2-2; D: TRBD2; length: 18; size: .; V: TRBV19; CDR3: CASSIGFGGGSGTGELFF; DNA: TGTGCCAGTAGTATAGGCTTCGGTGGCGGGAGTGGTACCGGGGAGCTGTTTTTT
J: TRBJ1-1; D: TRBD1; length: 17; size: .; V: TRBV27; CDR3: CASSYHPPGQGNTEAFF; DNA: TGTGCCAGCAGTTACCACCCACCGGGACAGGGGAACACTGAAGCTTTCTTT
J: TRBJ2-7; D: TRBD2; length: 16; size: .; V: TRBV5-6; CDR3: CASSVYRTSGGYEQYF; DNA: TGTGCCAGCAGCGTCTACCGGACTAGCGGGGGATACGAGCAGTACTTC
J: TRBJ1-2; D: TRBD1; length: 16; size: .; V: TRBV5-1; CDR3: CASSLQGQTFSYGYTF; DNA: TGCGCCAGCAGCTTACAGGGACAGACGTTTAGCTATGGCTACACCTTC
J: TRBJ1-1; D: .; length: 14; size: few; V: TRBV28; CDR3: CASIVGAMNTEAFF; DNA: TGTGCCAGCATCGTGGGGGCCATGAACACTGAAGCTTTCTTT
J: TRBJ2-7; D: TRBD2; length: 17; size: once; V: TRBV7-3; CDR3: CASSFRPILAGGYEQYF; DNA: TGTGCCAGCAGCTTCCGACCGATACTAGCGGGGGGCTACGAGCAGTACTTC
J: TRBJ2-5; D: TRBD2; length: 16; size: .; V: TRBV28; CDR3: CASSLPRTSGMETQYF; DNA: TGTGCCAGCAGTTTACCCAGGACTAGCGGTATGGAGACCCAGTACTTC
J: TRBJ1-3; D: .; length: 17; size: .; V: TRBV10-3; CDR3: CAISEFGRESSGNTIYF; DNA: TGTGCCATCAGTGAGTTTGGGAGGGAGAGCTCTGGAAACACCATATATTTT
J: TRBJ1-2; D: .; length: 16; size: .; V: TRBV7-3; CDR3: CASSPSGGRRAYGYTF; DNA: TGTGCCAGCAGCCCCAGTGGGGGCAGGCGTGCTTATGGCTACACCTTC
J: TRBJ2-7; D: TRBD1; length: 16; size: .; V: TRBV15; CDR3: CATSRGFRDRESEQYF; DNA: TGTGCCACCAGCAGGGGCTTCCGGGACAGGGAGTCCGAGCAGTACTTC
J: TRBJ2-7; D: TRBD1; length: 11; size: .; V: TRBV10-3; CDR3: CAIGQGNEQYF; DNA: TGTGCCATCGGACAGGGCAATGAGCAGTACTTC
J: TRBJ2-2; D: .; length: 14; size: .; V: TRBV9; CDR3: CASSVGGGIGELFF; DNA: TGTGCCAGCAGCGTAGGAGGGGGAATCGGGGAGCTGTTTTTT
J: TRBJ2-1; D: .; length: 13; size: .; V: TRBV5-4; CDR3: CASSLILANEQFF; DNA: TGTGCCAGCAGCTTGATCCTAGCCAATGAGCAGTTCTTC
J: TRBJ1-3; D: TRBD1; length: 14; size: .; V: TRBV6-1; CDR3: CASQPLTGGNTIYF; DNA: TGTGCCAGCCAACCCCTGACAGGGGGAAACACCATATATTTT